The T cell receptor beta chain described here comes from a study of blood T cell repertoires in COVID-19. The wider study: The analysed material was cDNA or gDNA that came from T cells, B-cell-depleted T cells, or PBMCs.

Under the authors' procedure: How many nucleated cells were present was estimated from reference gene primer amplification. The table came from immunoSEQ multiplex PCR; TCRdb's copy has only in-frame clones and leaves some out. Clone size and V and J calls were adopted from that table, with D and trimming inferred from the DNA. The sample has about 94,000 clones, 75% to 85% seen once. V lost 5 bases, J lost 6 bases, and 8 bases stayed unmatched. The germline V gene encodes CDR1 SGDLS and CDR2 YYNGEE. The CDR3 contains 15 residues. The sequenced material came from peripheral blood. The clonotype was recovered from a woman of 80 years or more with acute or convalescent COVID-19. The chain recombines TRBV9 with TRBJ1-6, with TRBD1 matching over 7 bases. CDR3 bases: TGTGCCAGCAGAAGAGGGGGACAGAGTAATTCACCCCTCCACTTT. The encoded protein is CASRRGGQSNSPLHF. Full variable domain (rest looked up from reference TRBV9 and TRBJ1-6): DSGVTQTPKHLITATGQRVTLRCSPRSGDLSVYWYQQSLDQGLQFLIQYYNGEERAKGNILERFSAQQFPDLHSELNLSSLELGDSALYFCASRRGGQSNSPLHFGNGTRLTVT.